A selection of T cell receptor beta chains follows, all from one sample in a study of blood T cell repertoires in COVID-19. Sequenced by immunoSEQ multiplex PCR; TCRdb stores in-frame clones only, minus some. This sample has around 110,000 clones, with 80% to 90% found just once. Sequenced sample: peripheral blood. Receptors originate from a man in his forties with acute or convalescent COVID-19. The CDR3 runs from the conserved cysteine through the conserved F or W. The D gene is left open where the match is weak. Clone sizes are given selectively: once, few, many, or a class where the clone is expanded.

d_call | j_call | clone_size | v_call | cdr3_nt | cdr3_aa
. | TRBJ1-2 | . | TRBV9 | TGTGCCACATACATACCCGACCGTCGAGGCTATGGCTACACCTTC | CATYIPDRRGYGYTF
TRBD1 | TRBJ1-1 | once | TRBV3-1/TRBV3-2 | TGTGCCAGCAGCCTCCGGGACAGGTTGAACACTGAAGCTTTCTTT | CASSLRDRLNTEAFF
TRBD1 | TRBJ2-7 | . | TRBV3-1/TRBV3-2 | TGTGCCAGCAGCCACCGGGGACAGTTCTCCTACGAGCAGTACTTC | CASSHRGQFSYEQYF
. | TRBJ1-6 | . | TRBV7-8 | TGTGCCAGCAGCTTCAGGGGATACTCCTATAATTCACCCCTCCACTTT | CASSFRGYSYNSPLHF
. | TRBJ2-7 | . | TRBV7-8 | TGTGCCAGCAGCTTAGAAGGGGGGGTTGTGGAATACGAGCAGTACTTC | CASSLEGGVVEYEQYF
. | TRBJ2-5 | . | TRBV7-9 | TGTGCCAGCAGCTCCAGGCGGGACCCCCAAGAGACCCAGTACTTC | CASSSRRDPQETQYF
. | TRBJ1-6 | . | TRBV29-1 | TGCAGCGTTGAAGATCACCAGCGGGGGTGGTCACCCCTCCACTTT | CSVEDHQRGWSPLHF
TRBD1 | TRBJ1-2 | . | TRBV19 | TGTGCCAGTAGTATCCGTCGGCAGGGGGCTTCCTATGGCTACACCTTC | CASSIRRQGASYGYTF
TRBD1 | TRBJ1-1 | . | TRBV19 | TGTGCCAGTAGTATCAGGGGACAGGGTGGCACTGAAGCTTTCTTT | CASSIRGQGGTEAFF
. | TRBJ1-2 | . | TRBV30 | TGTGCCTGGAGTGTTAATCCGTTCGGCTACACCTTC | CAWSVNPFGYTF
. | TRBJ1-3 | . | TRBV5-1 | TGCGCCAGCAGCCGCGGATCGGGGATCTCTGGAAACACCATATATTTT | CASSRGSGISGNTIYF
. | TRBJ1-5 | . | TRBV30 | TGTGCCTGGAGTGGGCAGGGGTATCAGCCCCAGCATTTT | CAWSGQGYQPQHF
. | TRBJ2-1 | . | TRBV19 | TGTGCCAGTAGTATAGGGGACATCTACAATGAGCAGTTCTTC | CASSIGDIYNEQFF
. | TRBJ1-2 | few | TRBV6-5 | TGTGCCAGCAGTTACTCTGCCGCAGGGCTCGATGGCTACACCTTC | CASSYSAAGLDGYTF
. | TRBJ1-5 | . | TRBV6-5 | TGTGCCAGCAGTTACGCGGGGGTGGGCAATCAGCCCCAGCATTTT | CASSYAGVGNQPQHF
. | TRBJ1-5 | . | TRBV7-2 | TGTGCCAGCCGGGGGGGCGGAATCAGCAATCAGCCCCAGCATTTT | CASRGGGISNQPQHF
. | TRBJ1-2 | . | TRBV4-1 | TGCGCCAGCAGCCAAGATGCGGGGGCTCGGTTCGGCTACACCTTC | CASSQDAGARFGYTF
. | TRBJ1-2 | . | TRBV5-1 | TGCGCCAGCAGCTTGGTTGGACATACTAACTATGGCTACACCTTC | CASSLVGHTNYGYTF
. | TRBJ1-2 | . | TRBV19 | TGTGCCAGCCAGGCGGGCAACTATGGCTACACCTTC | CASQAGNYGYTF
. | TRBJ1-2 | . | TRBV28 | TGTGCCAGCAGTTTAGGGATCCGGGACATTAACTATGGCTACACCTTC | CASSLGIRDINYGYTF
. | TRBJ1-4 | . | TRBV4-3 | TGCGCCAGCAGCCCAGATACGGGGAATTCTAATGAAAAACTGTTTTTT | CASSPDTGNSNEKLFF
TRBD2 | TRBJ2-3 | . | TRBV5-1 | TGCGCCAGCAGCTTGGATGGCGGGGGGGCAAGAGATACGCAGTATTTT | CASSLDGGGARDTQYF
. | TRBJ1-1 | . | TRBV5-1 | TGCGCCAGCAGCTTAGGGGGGGCTAGTTACACTGAAGCTTTCTTT | CASSLGGASYTEAFF
TRBD1 | TRBJ2-1 | . | TRBV5-6 | TGTGCCAGCAGTTGGGGGACAGGGCAACACAATGAGCAGTTCTTC | CASSWGTGQHNEQFF